This T cell receptor beta chain originates from a study of blood T cells in healthy people across ages. Trimming stripped 6 bases from V and 4 bases from J, with 10 bases between. There are 13 residues in the CDR3. The use of a sample-barcoded 5' primer and a J-beta primer mix characterized a second PCR of about 7 to 12 cycles. TCRdb re-derived calls from the 5' RACE reads in MiXCR, one entry per CDR3 protein. The table shows around 1,000,000 distinct CDR3 sequences, with under 30% occurring only once. The same data also contributed to another study, on T cells of mothers and their children.

The rearrangement uses TRBV12-3 or TRBV12-4 and TRBJ1-3, with a weak D call TRBD1 (6 bases). The sample comprised blood. This TCR was recovered from a girl aged 2 to 10 in good health. CDR3 region: CASRRDIGNTIYF. CDR3 DNA sequence: TGTGCCAGCAGAAGGGACATCGGAAACACCATATATTTT.